Many counts were recorded for the clone carrying this TCR beta chain. These data are taken from a study of T cells in Graves' hyperthyroidism and ophthalmopathy. Study context: Any treatment followed the collection of peripheral blood at initial diagnosis.

Amplified regions were TCR beta CDR3 sequences from RNA transcripts. The HTBI primer set was used in a first-round RT-PCR of the TCR CDR3. TCRdb reprocessed the multiplex PCR reads with MiXCR, giving one entry per CDR3 protein. The table lists about 560,000 distinct CDR3 sequences, 15% to 19% of them singletons, with around 7.8% in the top ten. Diagnostic assessment was based on clinical symptoms, serum thyroxine and TRAb, thyroid ultrasound and orbital computed tomography. The CDR3 has 16 residues. Germline V gene sequence: CDR1 SGHTA, CDR2 FQGTGA. V gave up 5 bases and J gave up 3 bases; unmatched junction bases: 9.

This chain connects TRBV7-3 to TRBJ2-3; TRBD2 aligns across 9 bases. This TCR was recovered from a woman aged 30 to 39 with Graves' hyperthyroidism. Sequencing used blood. CDR3 nucleotides: TGTGCCAGCAGCCCTACGACTAGCGGAGAAACAGATACGCAGTATTTT. Protein: CASSPTTSGETDTQYF.